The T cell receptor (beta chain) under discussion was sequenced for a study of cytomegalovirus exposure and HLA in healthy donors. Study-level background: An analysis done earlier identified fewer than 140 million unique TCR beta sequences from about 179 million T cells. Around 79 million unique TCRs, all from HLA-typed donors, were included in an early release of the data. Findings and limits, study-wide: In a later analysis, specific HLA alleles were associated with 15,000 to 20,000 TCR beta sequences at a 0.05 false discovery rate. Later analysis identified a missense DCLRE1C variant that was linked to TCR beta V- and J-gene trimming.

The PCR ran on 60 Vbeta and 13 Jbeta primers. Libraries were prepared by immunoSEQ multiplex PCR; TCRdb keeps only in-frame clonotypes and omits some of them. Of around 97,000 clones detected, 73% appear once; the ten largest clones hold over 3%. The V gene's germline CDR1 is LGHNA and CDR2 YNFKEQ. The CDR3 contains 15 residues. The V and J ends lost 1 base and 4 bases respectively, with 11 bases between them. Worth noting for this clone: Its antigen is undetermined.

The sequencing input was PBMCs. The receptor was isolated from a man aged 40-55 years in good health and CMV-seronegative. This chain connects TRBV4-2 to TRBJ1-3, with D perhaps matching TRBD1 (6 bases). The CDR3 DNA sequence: TGTGCCAGCAGCCAAGTACAGGGATCAGGAAACACCATATATTTT. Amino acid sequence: CASSQVQGSGNTIYF.